This TCR beta chain was sequenced for a study of cytomegalovirus exposure and HLA in healthy donors. Overall study results and limits: For TCR beta chains, V- and J-gene trimming was later linked to a missense DCLRE1C variant. The authors listed over 150 TCR beta chains as cytomegalovirus-associated. Among the CMV-associated chains, a few were confirmed in vitro as specific for CMV antigens.

The V end was cut by 0 bases, the J end by 5 bases, with 8 bases between. The CDR3 is 15 amino acids. CDR1 is KGHSH, CDR2 LQKENI, per germline. About this clone: What it binds is not known.

13 Jbeta primers and 60 Vbeta primers were used for the PCR. Using immunoSEQ multiplex PCR, the repertoire was profiled, and TCRdb retains in-frame clones only, with some absent. Counted here are some 87,000 clones, 65% to 85% occurring once; the ten biggest clones make up approximately 20%. Sample: PBMCs. The clonotype originates from a woman in her forties in good health and CMV-seropositive. The V call is TRBV18, the J call TRBJ2-6; no firm D call. The CDR3 nucleotides are TGTGCCAGCTCACCACCTGGGCAATGGGCCAACGTCCTGACTTTC. It encodes CASSPPGQWANVLTF.